This T cell receptor beta chain was sequenced in a study of shared clonotypes between healthy human individuals. The CDR3 loop spans 15 amino acids. V was clipped by 1 base and J by 12 bases; unmatched bases: 12. In germline, CDR1 is MDHEN, CDR2 SYDVKM. Here immunoSEQ multiplex PCR was the method, and the copy in TCRdb shows in-frame clones only, minus some. Among about 180,000 clones, roughly 91% were seen once, and the ten largest hold 0.067%. This clonotype was obtained from a woman aged 25-40 years in good health. Material: naive CD4+ T cells sorted from blood. Described subset: CD45RA+ positively selected. The chain employs TRBV28 and TRBJ2-3; 8 positions match TRBD2. In DNA, the CDR3 is TGTGCCAGCAGTTTATATTTTTTGGGGACTAGTTTTCAGTATTTT. Its protein product is CASSLYFLGTSFQYF.